This T cell receptor beta chain was sequenced during a study of T cell responses to AZD1222 COVID-19 vaccine. Study results and limitations: The donor group comprised mostly white British people and more females; the analysis possibly underestimated clonal diversity. Vaccine-associated CD4 TCRs spanned spike, dominant at 160-218 and 743-854. After the peak T cell response, and only then, were repertoires sampled.

In germline, CDR1 is SGHRS, CDR2 YFSETQ. The CDR3 has 15 residues. V was trimmed by 5 bases and J by 3 bases, leaving 18 bases between them. About this clone: Its specificity is not known.

The assay was immunoSEQ multiplex PCR, and TCRdb's table has in-frame clones only and misses some. The sample includes fewer than 75,000 clones, 85% to 95% seen only once; the top ten take over 5.5%. The specimen was peripheral blood, collected 28 days after the second dose of the MenACWY control vaccine. The source is an adult who received the MenACWY meningococcal vaccine as a control. The genes are TRBV5-1 and TRBJ2-7; D possibly corresponds to TRBD2 (6 bases). Written as DNA, the CDR3 is TGCGCCAGCAGGGACACAGCGCGGGATTACTACGAGCAGTACTTC. Protein: CASRDTARDYYEQYF. Full variable domain (missing parts from reference TRBV5-1 and TRBJ2-7): KAGVTQTPRYLIKTRGQQVTLSCSPISGHRSVSWYQQTPGQGLQFLFEYFSETQRNKGNFPGRFSGRQFSNSRSEMNVSTLELGDSALYLCASRDTARDYYEQYFGPGTRLTVT.